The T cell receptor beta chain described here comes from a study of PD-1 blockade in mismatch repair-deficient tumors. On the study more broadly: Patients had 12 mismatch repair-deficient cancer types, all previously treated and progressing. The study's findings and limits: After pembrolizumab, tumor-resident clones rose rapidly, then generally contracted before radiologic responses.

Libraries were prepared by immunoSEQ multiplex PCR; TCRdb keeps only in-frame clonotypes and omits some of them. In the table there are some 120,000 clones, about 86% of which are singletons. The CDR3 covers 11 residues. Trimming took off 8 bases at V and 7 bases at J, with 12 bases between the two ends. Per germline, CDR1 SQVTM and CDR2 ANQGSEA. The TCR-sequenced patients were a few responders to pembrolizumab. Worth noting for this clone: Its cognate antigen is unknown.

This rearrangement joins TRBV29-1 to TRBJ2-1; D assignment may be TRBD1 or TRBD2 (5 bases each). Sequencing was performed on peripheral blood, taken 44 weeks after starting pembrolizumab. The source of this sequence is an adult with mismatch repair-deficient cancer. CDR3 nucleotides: TGCAGCTGGGGGTCCGGGAATGAGCAGTTCTTC. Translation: CSWGSGNEQFF.